This T cell receptor (beta chain) stems from a study of regulatory T cells in long-lasting Graves disease. The time point here: persistent/refractory GD, antithyroid drugs over 5 years with positive TRAb. PBMCs provided the RNA from which the TCR library was made. A volume of roughly 9.1 milliliters of peripheral blood was collected in EDTA tubes. This clonotype has just a few counts. CDR3 regions were amplified by Arm-PCR using iRepertoire HTBI primers to build TCR beta libraries. MiXCR, applied by TCRdb to the multiplex PCR reads, yields one record per CDR3 protein. The sample carries roughly 400,000 distinct CDR3 sequences, around a fifth recorded once. Germline values: CDR1 DFQATT, CDR2 SNEGSKA (reference sequence). V was trimmed by 6 bases and J by 2 bases, leaving 20 bases between them. The CDR3 runs to 15 residues.

The clonotype comes from a female donor with Graves disease. The chain carries TRBV20-1 and TRBJ2-7; no reliable D call. The sequences come from peripheral blood mononuclear cells (PBMCs), collected when the disease was refractory, from a patient treated with antithyroid drugs. CDR3 in DNA: TGCAGTGCCTCGTCGGGTTATTTGGGGACCTACGAGCAGTACTTC. It specifies CSASSGYLGTYEQYF.